The 26 T cell receptor beta chains in this list originate from one sample, sequenced in a study of T-cell reconstitution after alpha-beta-depleted transplantation in children. Unique molecular identifiers were used in preparing the TCRbeta library. TCRdb passed the PCR reads through MiXCR, listing each CDR3 protein once. The sample includes about 610,000 distinct CDR3 sequences, roughly a tenth of them seen just once. The sequencing here drew on PBMCs from the stem cell graft donor, taken from the stem cell graft. These receptors were obtained from a human donor who donated a stem cell graft to a child with acute myeloid leukemia.

This clonotype was detected only a few times. V gene TRBV4-3 combines with J gene TRBJ1-4; a weak D match, TRBD1 (5 bases). Germline lookup yields CDR1 LGHNA and CDR2 YSLEER. The V and J ends lost 0 bases and 2 bases respectively, with 13 bases between them. The CDR3 contains 17 residues. The CDR3 DNA is TGCGCCAGCAGCCAAGAGAGTGTGTCAGGGACTAATGAAAAACTGTTTTTT. It encodes CASSQESVSGTNEKLFF.

The table lists this clonotype with a few counts. The chain recombines TRBV29-1 with TRBJ2-7; tentative D call: TRBD1 (6 bases). This CDR3 region has 14 residues. V shed 4 bases and J shed 3 bases, with 16 bases lying between them. Germline V gene lookup returns CDR1 SQVTM and CDR2 ANQGSEA. The CDR3 reads CSVVPTTGHYEQYF. DNA for the CDR3: TGCAGCGTTGTTCCCACGACAGGACACTACGAGCAGTACTTC.

The chain couples TRBV10-2 to TRBJ1-6; 9 bases map to TRBD1. Germline V gene data show CDR1 as WSHSY and CDR2 as SAAADI. CDR3 length equals 16 residues. The trim removed 6 bases at V and 5 bases at J, leaving 8 bases unmatched. The CDR3: CASRPVDRGDNSPLHF. CDR3 coding DNA: TGCGCCAGCAGACCCGTTGACAGGGGGGATAATTCACCCCTCCACTTT.

The genes are TRBV12-3 or TRBV12-4 and TRBJ2-1, with D perhaps assigned TRBD1 or TRBD2 (5 bases each). The ends were cut back, 5 bases at V and 0 bases at J, with 11 bases in the middle. The CDR3 contains 15 residues. The CDR3, as DNA: TGTGCCAGCAGTGGGACCTGGGGCTCCTACAATGAGCAGTTCTTC. This gives the protein CASSGTWGSYNEQFF.

J is TRBJ2-2 and V is TRBV24-1; TRBD1 matches 11 bases. V dropped 8 bases and J dropped 4; count of bases not matched to a gene: 2. Germline values: CDR1 KGHDR, CDR2 SFDVKD. The CDR3 runs 14 residues. As DNA, the CDR3 is TGTGCCACCACCGGGACAGGGGGCACCGGGGAGCTGTTTTTT. Amino acid sequence: CATTGTGGTGELFF.

This clonotype was picked up many times. This chain links TRBV7-9 with TRBJ2-5; 9 bases map to TRBD1. CDR1 and CDR2 from the germline V gene are SEHNR and FQNEAQ (reference sequence). The CDR3 is 15 amino acids. Trimming cost V 3 bases and J 0 bases; bases outside gene matches: 2. For the CDR3, the DNA is TGTGCCAGCAGCTTGGGACAGGGATACCAAGAGACCCAGTACTTC. Protein: CASSLGQGYQETQYF.

This clonotype has ten or more counts. The chain is built from TRBV6-1 and TRBJ1-3, with 9 bases lining up with TRBD1. This CDR3 comprises 17 residues. CDR1 MNHNS and CDR2 SASEGT come from the germline V gene. V dropped 5 bases and J dropped 3; count of bases not matched to a gene: 11. The CDR3 here is CASSPRTGASGGNTIYF. Written as DNA, the CDR3 is TGTGCCAGCAGTCCCCGGACAGGGGCATCAGGTGGAAACACCATATATTTT.

The chain is built from TRBV6-2 or TRBV6-3 and TRBJ2-1; 9 bases fit TRBD2. Losses at the gene ends were 7 bases for V and 9 bases for J; bases not matched to a gene: 10. There are 14 residues in the CDR3. Per the germline V gene, CDR1 is MNHEY and CDR2 is SVGEGT. CDR3 DNA: TGTGCCAGCATTTCGGGACTAGCCCCGATTGAGCAGTTCTTC. Amino acid sequence: CASISGLAPIEQFF.

The rearrangement links TRBV6-2 or TRBV6-3 to TRBJ1-2; tentative D call: TRBD1 (5 bases). V was trimmed by 10 bases and J by 3 bases, leaving 6 bases between them. Germline V gene data show CDR1 as MNHEY and CDR2 as SVGEGT. The CDR3 extends over 10 amino acids. The DNA for the CDR3 is TGTGCCACACAGGACTATGGCTACACCTTC. This encodes CATQDYGYTF.

The chain carries TRBV7-3 and TRBJ2-1; D ambiguous. The CDR3 sequence is 15 residues long. V was shortened by 1 base and J by 2 bases, with 9 bases between the two germline ends. The germline V gene encodes CDR1 SGHTA and CDR2 FQGTGA. The CDR3 loop reads CASSLKRSPYNEQFF. The DNA for the CDR3 is TGTGCCAGCAGCTTAAAAAGGTCACCCTACAATGAGCAGTTCTTC. The entire variable domain, with the rest obtained from reference TRBV7-3 and TRBJ2-1, is as follows: GAGVSQTPSNKVTEKGKYVELRCDPISGHTALYWYRQSLGQGPEFLIYFQGTGAADDSGLPNDRFFAVRPEGSVSTLKIQRTERGDSAVYLCASSLKRSPYNEQFFGPGTRLTVL.

The chain recombines TRBV27 with TRBJ2-4; TRBD2 aligns across 10 bases. The V gene end was trimmed by 2 bases and the J gene end by 4 bases; junction bases not matched to a gene: 2. CDR1 and CDR2 (germline): MNHEY, SMNVEV (reference sequence). The CDR3 contains 15 residues. This chain's CDR3 is CASSLEAGGKNIQYF. The CDR3, as DNA: TGTGCCAGCAGTTTAGAAGCGGGAGGGAAAAACATTCAGTACTTC.

This clonotype was counted many times. The chain has TRBV5-1 and TRBJ2-7; TRBD1 agrees at 9 bases. Germline V gives CDR1 SGHRS, CDR2 YFSETQ. This CDR3 comprises 15 residues. J gave up 5 bases and V 1 base, and 7 bases lay outside the gene matches. The CDR3 sequence: CASSLSGQGIDEQYF. CDR3 DNA: TGCGCCAGCAGCTTGTCAGGACAGGGGATTGACGAGCAGTACTTC.

This clonotype was observed a few times. The gene calls are TRBV4-3 and TRBJ2-2, with TRBD2 matching 7 bases. The V and J ends lost 0 bases and 2 bases, in that order; junction bases with no gene match: 3. This CDR3 is built from 16 residues. Per the germline V gene, CDR1 is LGHNA and CDR2 is YSLEER. CDR3 region: CASSQEGGRNTGELFF. CDR3 DNA: TGCGCCAGCAGCCAAGAAGGCGGGAGAAACACCGGGGAGCTGTTTTTT.

This clonotype was observed a handful of times. This chain connects TRBV29-1 to TRBJ2-5; the match to TRBD1 covers 8 bases. Germline-derived CDR1 and CDR2 are SQVTM and ANQGSEA. The CDR3 loop spans 14 amino acids. J gave up 4 bases and V 5 bases, and 9 bases lay outside the gene matches. The CDR3 loop is CSVSRGQWAETQYF. The DNA of the CDR3 is TGCAGCGTTAGCAGGGGGCAGTGGGCAGAGACCCAGTACTTC.

J is TRBJ2-5 and V is TRBV4-2, with D tentatively TRBD2 (5 bases). The CDR3 contains 16 residues. Germline CDR1 reads LGHNA; CDR2 reads YNFKEQ. The V end lost 4 bases, the J end lost 0 bases, and 15 bases lay between the germline ends. The CDR3 region has the DNA TGTGCCAGCAGCCCCCGACGAGGAGCGGACCAAGAGACCCAGTACTTC. This codes for CASSPRRGADQETQYF.

V and J are TRBV12-3 or TRBV12-4 and TRBJ2-1, with 10 bases that match TRBD2. There are 18 residues in the CDR3. V was pared by 2 bases and J by 9 bases, with 16 bases of the junction left unmatched. Here the CDR3 DNA reads TGTGCCAGCAGTTTAAGGAGCAATCTAGCGGGAGTCGGGGGTGAGCAGTTCTTC. It codes for CASSLRSNLAGVGGEQFF.

The table lists this clonotype with a few counts. The genes are TRBV28 and TRBJ1-3; TRBD1 might be the D (6 bases). The CDR3 length is 17 residues. CDR1 MDHEN and CDR2 SYDVKM come from the germline V gene. V was pared by 0 bases and J by 0 bases, with 12 bases between. The CDR3 DNA reads TGTGCCAGCAGTTTATGGGCCACAGGGTACTCTGGAAACACCATATATTTT. Translation gives CASSLWATGYSGNTIYF.

This clonotype has only a few counts. The J gene is TRBJ2-7, the V gene TRBV10-3; 10 bases agree with TRBD1. The V segment lost 8 bases and the J segment 3 bases; nucleotides outside the gene matches: 1. CDR3 length: 12 residues. Looked up from germline, CDR1 is ENHRY and CDR2 is SYGVKD. The CDR3 loop is CAIGTGDYEQYF. Here the CDR3 DNA reads TGTGCCATCGGGACAGGGGACTACGAGCAGTACTTC.

There are a few counts of this clonotype. The chain uses TRBV12-3 or TRBV12-4 and TRBJ1-1; no clear D gene. Deletions cut 3 bases from V and 5 bases from J, with 13 bases between. The CDR3 sequence is 14 residues long. In DNA form, the CDR3 reads TGTGCCAGCAGTTTTAATTTGGCCGGGACTGAAGCTTTCTTT. Its protein is CASSFNLAGTEAFF.

This clonotype was seen at least ten times. The chain uses TRBV6-2 or TRBV6-3 and TRBJ2-7; 9 bases map to TRBD2. V shed 6 bases and J 1 base; nucleotides not matched to a gene: 10. Germline V gene data show CDR1 as MNHEY and CDR2 as SVGEGT. The CDR3 consists of 16 residues. This CDR3 reads CASRGFSGSKSYEQYF. CDR3 DNA sequence: TGTGCCAGCAGGGGATTTAGCGGGAGTAAGTCCTACGAGCAGTACTTC.

In its sample, this clonotype was seen many times. This chain joins TRBV14 and TRBJ2-2; no clear D. Looked up from germline, CDR1 is SGHDN and CDR2 is FVKESK. With 4 bases removed from V and 7 bases from J, the gap between germline ends came to 10 bases. The CDR3 loop spans 13 amino acids. CDR3 DNA sequence: TGTGCCAGCAGCCTTGTTCTCGACGGGGAGCTGTTTTTT. Residues: CASSLVLDGELFF.

This clonotype was detected only once. This chain uses TRBV4-3 with TRBJ2-3; 8 bases agree with TRBD2. Germline loops: CDR1 LGHNA, CDR2 YSLEER. This CDR3 spans 19 amino acids. J was trimmed by 5 bases and V by 0 bases; bases with no gene match: 16. This CDR3 is CASSQEVRRGLAWIDTQYF. The CDR3 region has the DNA TGCGCCAGCAGCCAAGAGGTTAGAAGAGGACTAGCTTGGATAGATACGCAGTATTTT.

This chain uses TRBV7-6 with TRBJ2-1; 9 bases align to TRBD2. CDR3 size: 15 residues. Trimming at V came to 4 bases and at J to 4 bases, leaving 5 bases not matched to a gene. Germline assignment: CDR1 SGHVS and CDR2 FNYEAQ. Here the CDR3 reads CASSSPTSGYNEQFF. CDR3 sequence (DNA): TGTGCCAGCAGCTCGCCGACTAGCGGATACAATGAGCAGTTCTTC.

J is TRBJ2-5 and V is TRBV27; tentative D call: TRBD1 (6 bases). This CDR3 is 15 amino acids long. CDR1 is MNHEY and CDR2 is SMNVEV in the germline V gene (reference sequence). Trimming removed 0 bases at V and 6 bases at J, with 14 bases between. In nucleotides, the CDR3 is TGTGCCAGCAGTTTATCGTGGCAGGGGTTTCAGACCCAGTACTTC. Its translation: CASSLSWQGFQTQYF.

The DNA of the CDR3 is TGTGCCAGCAGCCTACGGGGAGGGACAGGGGGCGAAGAGACCCAGTACTTC. It encodes CASSLRGGTGGEETQYF. The chain carries TRBV3-1 and TRBJ2-5, with TRBD1 identical over 12 bases. Germline loops: CDR1 LGHDT, CDR2 YNNKEL (reference sequence). The CDR3 covers 17 residues. V was pared by 4 bases and J by 3 bases, with 9 bases of the junction left unmatched.

This clonotype was seen only a few times. V is TRBV7-6 and J is TRBJ2-2; D perhaps matches TRBD2 (6 bases). Germline CDR1 is SGHVS and CDR2 is FNYEAQ. V lost 6 bases to trimming and J lost 6 bases, with 17 bases between them. The length of the CDR3 is 15 residues. The CDR3 region is CASSYAGSIAGELFF. In nucleotides, the CDR3 is TGTGCCAGCAGTTACGCCGGGAGTATCGCCGGGGAGCTGTTTTTT.